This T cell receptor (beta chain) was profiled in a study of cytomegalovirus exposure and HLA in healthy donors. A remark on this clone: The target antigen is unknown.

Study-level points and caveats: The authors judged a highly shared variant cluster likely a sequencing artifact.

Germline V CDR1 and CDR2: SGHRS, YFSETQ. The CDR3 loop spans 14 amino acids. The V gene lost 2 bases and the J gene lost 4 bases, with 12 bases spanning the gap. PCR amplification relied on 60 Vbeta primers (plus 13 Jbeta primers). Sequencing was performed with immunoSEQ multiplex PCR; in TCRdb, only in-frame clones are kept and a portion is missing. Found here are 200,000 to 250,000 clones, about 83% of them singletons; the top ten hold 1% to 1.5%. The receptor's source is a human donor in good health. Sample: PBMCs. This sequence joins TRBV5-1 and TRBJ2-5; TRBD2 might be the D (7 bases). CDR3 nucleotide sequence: TGCGCCAGCAGCTTCCGAGGGGGGGGAGAGACCCAGTACTTC. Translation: CASSFRGGGETQYF.